These 10 T cell receptor beta chains share one sample of origin, sequenced in a study of regulatory T cells in long-lasting Graves disease. The time point is: newly diagnosed GD, antithyroid drugs for less than 3 months. Generation of the TCR library employed RNA extracted from PBMCs. iRepertoire HTBI primers and Arm-PCR of CDR3 regions built TCR beta libraries. TCRdb re-called the multiplex PCR reads through MiXCR, storing one row per CDR3 protein. The table includes about 560,000 distinct CDR3 sequences, about 16% detected once. The same specimen was also included in a second study, on T cells in Graves' hyperthyroidism and ophthalmopathy.

The sample was peripheral blood mononuclear cells (PBMCs), taken at new diagnosis, from a patient treated with antithyroid drugs. These TCRs come from a man aged 18 to 35 with Graves disease.

This clonotype has at least ten counts. The chain is built from TRBV7-9 and TRBJ1-1; possible D gene TRBD1, 6 bases. The CDR3 extends over 13 amino acids. V was cut by 0 bases and J by 4 bases, with 6 bases left in between. CDR1 and CDR2 (germline): SEHNR, FQNEAQ (reference sequence). For the CDR3, the DNA is TGTGCCAGCAGCTTAGCACAGGGCACTGAAGCTTTCTTT. Amino acids: CASSLAQGTEAFF.

The chain has TRBV4-1 and TRBJ2-1; 12 bases map to TRBD2. Germline trimming cut 1 base from V and 6 bases from J; bases unmatched to any gene: 7. The CDR3 has 17 amino acids. From germline, CDR1 is MGHRA and CDR2 YSYEKL. The CDR3 DNA reads as TGCGCCAGCAGCCAAGTTTTCCTAGCGGGAGGGGGCAATGAGCAGTTCTTC. Encoded protein: CASSQVFLAGGGNEQFF.

This clonotype was counted between two and nine times. The chain recombines TRBV3-1 with TRBJ1-5; 8 bases match TRBD1. The CDR3 sequence is 16 residues long. J gave up 2 bases and V 4 bases, and 7 bases lay outside the gene matches. Germline lookup yields CDR1 LGHDT and CDR2 YNNKEL (reference sequence). The CDR3 DNA is TGTGCCAGCAGCCTTAAGACAGGGGCCGGCAATCAGCCCCAGCATTTT. Its translation is CASSLKTGAGNQPQHF.

This clonotype has a handful of counts. This chain links TRBV19 with TRBJ1-1, with no clear D. The V gene lost 11 bases and the J gene lost 3 bases, with 22 bases spanning the gap. Per the germline V gene, CDR1 is LNHDA and CDR2 is SQIVND (reference sequence). There are 15 residues in the CDR3. CDR3 amino acids: CAARRRGLEDTEAFF. CDR3 sequence (DNA): TGTGCCGCGCGGCGTCGGGGATTAGAGGACACTGAAGCTTTCTTT.

Many counts were recorded for this clonotype. This chain connects TRBV2 to TRBJ1-1; no definite D call. The CDR3 loop spans 12 amino acids. V dropped 6 bases and J dropped 1 base, with 6 bases sitting between them. Looked up from germline, CDR1 is SNHLY and CDR2 is FYNNEI. Here the CDR3 reads CASRLRNTEAFF. CDR3 nucleotide sequence: TGTGCCAGCAGGTTGCGGAACACTGAAGCTTTCTTT.

This clonotype was recorded many times. V usage is TRBV27 and J usage is TRBJ2-1; 9 positions match TRBD2. From germline, CDR1 is MNHEY and CDR2 SMNVEV (reference sequence). The junction had 6 bases not matched to a gene; V was cut back by 3 bases and J by 6 bases. The CDR3 sequence is 15 residues long. The CDR3 DNA follows: TGTGCCAGCAGTTTTATTAGCGGGAGTGCCAATGAGCAGTTCTTC. This sequence encodes CASSFISGSANEQFF.

This clonotype was detected many times. The chain joins TRBV27 to TRBJ2-7; 9 nucleotides align to TRBD1. The V segment lost 6 bases and the J segment 4 bases; nucleotides outside the gene matches: 7. Germline V gene lookup returns CDR1 MNHEY and CDR2 SMNVEV (reference sequence). The CDR3 is 14 amino acids. The CDR3 DNA reads TGTGCCAGCAGCGCCGGGACAGGGCGATACGAGCAGTACTTC. This encodes CASSAGTGRYEQYF.

This clonotype was counted ten times or more. The chain couples TRBV25-1 to TRBJ1-1; maybe TRBD1 (6 bases). Looked up from germline, CDR1 is MGHDK and CDR2 is SYGVNS. CDR3 length equals 15 residues. V was clipped by 4 bases and J by 1 base, with 13 bases between them. CDR3 DNA sequence: TGTGCCAGCAGTGGCCCCCACAGGGCGAACACTGAAGCTTTCTTT. Its translation: CASSGPHRANTEAFF.

Concerning this clonotype itself: A read error may be the cause here, since a much bigger clone is one base away. The chain uses TRBV27 and TRBJ1-6; 8 bases align to TRBD1. J gave up 3 bases and V 5 bases, and 9 bases lay outside the gene matches. Germline CDR1 is MNHEY and CDR2 is SMNVEV (reference sequence). The CDR3 contains 17 residues. CDR3 DNA: TGTGCCAGCAGTCCCCACGTCGGACAGGGCTATAATTCACCCCTCCACTTT. It specifies CASSPHVGQGYNSPLHF.

This clonotype was observed at least ten times. The chain joins TRBV15 to TRBJ1-2; D gene unclear. The CDR3 covers 14 residues. In germline, CDR1 is LNHNV, CDR2 YYDKDF (reference sequence). Trimming removed 3 bases at V and 4 bases at J, with 12 bases between. The CDR3 coding sequence is TGTGCCACCAGCAGGCCCCGCGGCAGCTATGGCTACACCTTC. Amino acids: CATSRPRGSYGYTF.